This T cell receptor beta chain comes out of a study of regulatory T cells in long-lasting Graves disease. Study at large: Duration of antithyroid drug therapy among newly diagnosed Graves' patients was under 3 months.

Germline-derived CDR1 and CDR2 are DFQATT and SNEGSKA (reference sequence). The CDR3 length is 12 residues. V lost 5 bases, J lost 1 base, and 9 bases lay in between. Libraries of TCR beta came from iRepertoire HTBI primers plus Arm-PCR of CDR3 regions. TCRdb used MiXCR to reprocess the multiplex PCR reads, holding one entry per CDR3 protein. The top ten clones hold approximately 20% of a sample with hundreds of thousands of distinct CDR3 sequences, about 16% of them seen once. This clonotype was found a few times. Specified time point: newly diagnosed GD, antithyroid drugs for less than 3 months. After RNA was extracted from PBMCs, the TCR library was made from it. These records were also assigned to another study, of T cells in Graves' hyperthyroidism and ophthalmopathy. As reported in that work: The hyperthyroidism patients had all been newly diagnosed, and their disease duration was under 2 months. Their ages ranged from 18 to 65 years. The TCR CDR3 was amplified in a first-round RT-PCR using the HTBI primer set.

The V gene is TRBV20-1, the J gene TRBJ2-7; maybe TRBD2 (5 bases). Material: peripheral blood mononuclear cells (PBMCs), obtained at new diagnosis, from a patient treated with antithyroid drugs. The receptor was derived from a woman in her thirties with Graves disease. CDR3 bases: TGCAGTGCTCGTAGCGATTCCTACGAGCAGTACTTC. Translating it yields CSARSDSYEQYF.